A selection of T cell receptor beta chains follows, all from one sample in a study of CD8 T cells in ankylosing spondylitis. TCRdb analysed the 5' RACE reads with MiXCR anew, one entry per CDR3 protein. The table records 200,000 to 300,000 distinct CDR3 sequences, more than 20% of them present only once. Sequences were obtained from blood, either unsorted or a sorted T cell fraction (not recorded which). The source of these receptors is a male donor with ankylosing spondylitis or in good health (not recorded which). CDR3s include the opening cysteine and the closing phenylalanine or tryptophan. Fields, in order: V gene, J gene, clone size, D gene, CDR3 protein, CDR3 DNA. A D gene is named only where the DNA matches it firmly. Clone size, where shown, is once, few, many, or a class for clones that have expanded.

>TRBV24-1|TRBJ2-5|many|TRBD1
CATSDPGTAEETQYF
TGTGCCACCAGTGATCCCGGGACAGCCGAAGAGACCCAGTACTTC
>TRBV12-3/TRBV12-4|TRBJ2-7|few|NA
CASSFGGAGQYF
TGTGCCAGCAGTTTCGGAGGGGCCGGGCAGTACTTC
>TRBV29-1|TRBJ2-3|few|TRBD2
CSVGLGGGGTDTQYF
TGCAGCGTTGGATTGGGCGGGGGGGGCACAGATACGCAGTATTTT
>TRBV10-3|TRBJ2-7|NA|TRBD2
CAISSPGGGTHYEQYF
TGTGCCATCAGTTCCCCCGGGGGGGGTACCCACTACGAGCAGTACTTC
>TRBV20-1|TRBJ2-3|many|NA
CSARGGKYTQYF
TGCAGTGCTAGAGGGGGCAAATATACGCAGTATTTT
>TRBV29-1|TRBJ2-5|few|TRBD2
CSVASGGVQETQYF
TGCAGCGTTGCCAGCGGGGGGGTGCAAGAGACCCAGTACTTC
>TRBV12-3/TRBV12-4|TRBJ2-7|few|NA
CASRQGTLTSYEQYF
TGTGCCAGCAGGCAGGGGACATTGACCTCCTACGAGCAGTACTTC
>TRBV12-3/TRBV12-4|TRBJ2-6|NA|NA
CASSLRSSGANVLTF
TGTGCCAGCAGTTTAAGGAGCTCTGGGGCCAACGTCCTGACTTTC
>TRBV12-3/TRBV12-4|TRBJ1-6|few|NA
CASSLDYGRAPLHF
TGTGCCAGCAGTTTGGACTACGGCCGGGCACCCCTCCACTTT
>TRBV7-2|TRBJ1-1|many|TRBD1
CASSTRTGSGTEAFF
TGTGCCAGCAGCACCCGGACAGGGTCGGGGACTGAAGCTTTCTTT
>TRBV12-3/TRBV12-4|TRBJ2-7|NA|TRBD1
CASRTTGTGEQYF
TGTGCCAGCAGAACGACAGGGACCGGCGAGCAGTACTTC
>TRBV6-6|TRBJ2-7|few|NA
CASSSVDWEQYF
TGTGCCAGCAGTTCGGTGGACTGGGAGCAGTACTTC
>TRBV10-2|TRBJ2-3|once|NA
CASSERQGTDTQYF
TGCGCCAGCAGTGAAAGACAGGGCACAGATACGCAGTATTTT
>TRBV7-9|TRBJ2-3|many|TRBD1
CASSLQGAGTDTQYF
TGTGCCAGCAGCTTACAGGGGGCCGGCACAGATACGCAGTATTTT
>TRBV9|TRBJ2-1|NA|NA
CASSATTYEQFF
TGTGCCAGCAGCGCAACAACATATGAGCAGTTCTTC
>TRBV2|TRBJ2-7|NA|NA
CASSELSVSYEQYF
TGTGCCAGCAGTGAACTATCGGTTTCCTACGAGCAGTACTTC
>TRBV5-1|TRBJ2-5|NA|NA
CASSSGLEETQYF
TGCGCCAGCAGCTCCGGACTGGAAGAGACCCAGTACTTC
>TRBV7-2|TRBJ2-3|few|TRBD2
CASSLAGGGMDTQYF
TGTGCCAGCAGCTTAGCGGGGGGGGGAATGGATACGCAGTATTTT
>TRBV12-3/TRBV12-4|TRBJ1-1|NA|NA
CASSLAAEAFF
TGTGCCAGCAGTTTAGCGGCTGAAGCTTTCTTT
>TRBV7-8|TRBJ1-1|many|NA
CASSPLNTEAFF
TGTGCCAGCAGCCCATTGAACACTGAAGCTTTCTTT
>TRBV6-1|TRBJ1-1|many|NA
CASRVRLNTEAFF
TGTGCCAGCAGGGTTCGATTGAACACTGAAGCTTTCTTT
>TRBV28|TRBJ1-5|NA|NA
CASSPPGQQNQPQHF
TGTGCCAGCAGTCCCCCCGGACAGCAGAATCAGCCCCAGCATTTT
>TRBV7-2|TRBJ2-3|NA|TRBD2
CASSLVGAGVRADTQYF
TGTGCCAGCAGCTTAGTCGGAGCGGGGGTCAGGGCAGATACGCAGTATTTT
>TRBV7-7|TRBJ2-1|NA|TRBD1
CASSSGQGKNEQFF
TGTGCTAGCAGCTCGGGACAGGGGAAGAATGAGCAGTTCTTC
>TRBV24-1|TRBJ2-3|NA|TRBD1
CATSDPGQGVPDTQYF
TGTGCCACCAGTGATCCGGGACAGGGGGTACCAGATACGCAGTATTTT
>TRBV2|TRBJ2-7|NA|NA
CASSDPGGSGRQYF
TGTGCCAGCAGTGACCCGGGGGGCTCAGGGAGGCAGTACTTC
>TRBV28|TRBJ2-3|many|NA
CASRLTATPFTDTQYF
TGTGCCAGCAGGTTGACAGCCACCCCGTTTACAGATACGCAGTATTTT
>TRBV19|TRBJ2-2|few|NA
CASSVPVVRGTGELFF
TGTGCCAGTAGTGTACCGGTCGTGCGCGGCACCGGGGAGCTGTTTTTT
>TRBV29-1|TRBJ2-7|NA|NA
CSVRDFSSYEQYF
TGCAGCGTACGGGATTTCAGCTCCTACGAGCAGTACTTC
>TRBV11-2|TRBJ2-3|few|NA
CASSQSAAARSTDTQYF
TGTGCCAGCAGCCAGTCCGCGGCGGCCCGTAGCACAGATACGCAGTATTTT
>TRBV29-1|TRBJ2-4|few|NA
CSVDGPSGAENIQYF
TGCAGCGTTGATGGGCCCTCAGGGGCGGAAAACATTCAGTACTTC
>TRBV12-3/TRBV12-4|TRBJ2-1|NA|TRBD2
CASSLRSGGAGYNEQFF
TGTGCCAGCAGTTTAAGGAGCGGGGGGGCCGGCTACAATGAGCAGTTCTTC
>TRBV2|TRBJ1-2|NA|NA
CASYTDHRRDKNYGYTF
TGTGCCAGCTACACAGATCACCGACGCGACAAAAACTATGGCTACACCTTC
>TRBV20-1|TRBJ2-3|many|NA
CSATREGVGDTQYF
TGCAGTGCTACACGTGAGGGTGTCGGAGATACGCAGTATTTT
>TRBV29-1|TRBJ1-1|NA|NA
CSVHNRLNTEAFF
TGCAGCGTACATAACCGTTTAAACACTGAAGCTTTCTTT
>TRBV5-1|TRBJ2-4|few|NA
CASSIDTKNIQYF
TGCGCCAGCAGTATTGACACCAAAAACATTCAGTACTTC
>TRBV12-3/TRBV12-4|TRBJ2-7|many|TRBD1
CASSRGQSAYEQYF
TGTGCCAGCAGTCGGGGACAGAGCGCCTACGAGCAGTACTTC
>TRBV20-1|TRBJ2-1|few|NA
CSADSATSSYNEQFF
TGCAGTGCCGATAGCGCTACGTCATCCTACAATGAGCAGTTCTTC
>TRBV12-3/TRBV12-4|TRBJ2-7|many|TRBD1
CASSWDRGSYEQYF
TGTGCCAGCAGTTGGGACAGGGGATCCTACGAGCAGTACTTC
>TRBV5-1|TRBJ2-5|NA|NA
CASSLIPGETQYF
TGCGCCAGCAGCTTAATACCTGGGGAGACCCAGTACTTC
>TRBV7-2|TRBJ1-6|many|NA
CASSLEGVLGSPLHF
TGTGCCAGCAGCTTAGAGGGGGTATTAGGTTCACCCCTCCACTTT
>TRBV5-1|TRBJ2-1|many|NA
CASSGRGNEQFF
TGCGCCAGCAGCGGACGGGGTAATGAGCAGTTCTTC
>TRBV6-1|TRBJ2-3|many|NA
CASSEAITDTQYF
TGTGCCAGCAGTGAAGCGATCACAGATACGCAGTATTTT
>TRBV29-1|TRBJ2-3|many|TRBD1
CSVDRDTDTQYF
TGCAGCGTGGACAGGGACACAGATACGCAGTATTTT
>TRBV20-1|TRBJ2-7|NA|NA
CSASPEGGGGRYEQYF
TGCAGTGCTAGCCCTGAAGGTGGCGGGGGCCGCTACGAGCAGTACTTC
>TRBV12-3/TRBV12-4|TRBJ2-7|NA|NA
CASRPGTTYEQYF
TGTGCCAGCAGACCCGGGACGACTTACGAGCAGTACTTC
>TRBV7-2|TRBJ1-6|many|NA
CASSSPGSSYNSPLHF
TGTGCCAGCAGCTCCCCAGGGAGCTCCTATAATTCACCCCTCCACTTT
>TRBV2|TRBJ1-1|many|NA
CASSERFEAFF
TGTGCCAGCAGTGAGAGGTTTGAAGCTTTCTTT
>TRBV2|TRBJ2-5|many|NA
CASRAGGETQYF
TGTGCCAGCAGGGCCGGTGGGGAGACCCAGTACTTC
>TRBV4-1|TRBJ1-4|many|TRBD1
CASSQEWTGNEKLFF
TGCGCCAGCAGCCAAGAGTGGACAGGAAATGAAAAACTGTTTTTT
>TRBV29-1|TRBJ2-7|few|TRBD1
CSASRTGGEQYF
TGCAGCGCATCGAGGACAGGGGGAGAGCAGTACTTC
>TRBV11-2|TRBJ2-1|few|NA
CASSLGVSYNEQFF
TGTGCCAGCAGCTTAGGTGTTTCCTACAATGAGCAGTTCTTC
>TRBV20-1|TRBJ2-5|NA|TRBD2
CSAGRDYGLGTQYF
TGCAGTGCAGGACGGGACTATGGGTTGGGGACCCAGTACTTC
>TRBV11-2|TRBJ2-7|many|NA
CASSLGAGSYEQYF
TGTGCCAGCAGCTTAGGGGCAGGGTCCTACGAGCAGTACTTC